This TCR beta chain was captured by sequencing in a study of blood T cell repertoires in COVID-19. Study at large: Whether acute or convalescent, the COVID-19 samples came from the United States, Italy and Spain. The cDNA or gDNA used as material had been derived from T cells, B-cell-depleted T cells, or PBMCs.

CDR1 and CDR2 (germline): DFQATT, SNEGSKA (reference sequence). The CDR3 is 11 residues long. In the study's own analysis: Quantification of nucleated cells was approximated via reference gene primer amplification. TCRdb's table, derived via immunoSEQ multiplex PCR, lists solely in-frame clones and lacks some. The V and J calls and clone size come from that table; D and trimming were worked out from the DNA. The data contain roughly 50,000 clones, over 75% of them singletons. The rearrangement joins TRBV20-1 to TRBJ1-2; D unclear. This receptor was taken from a middle-aged woman with active COVID-19. The specimen was peripheral blood. CDR3 in amino acids: CSRISPSGYTF. The CDR3 DNA follows: TGCAGCCGGATTTCCCCTAGTGGCTACACCTTC.